This T cell receptor beta chain was observed in a study of T cells in Graves' hyperthyroidism and ophthalmopathy. Notes on the study in general: Most expanded thyroid clonotypes above 0.001 also appeared in blood.

RNA transcripts were the template for amplifying TCR beta CDR3 regions. With the HTBI primer set, the TCR CDR3 went through a first round of RT-PCR. TCRdb called the multiplex PCR reads again in MiXCR, with one record for every CDR3 protein. The data contain a few hundred thousand distinct CDR3 sequences, roughly 14% of them singletons. This clonotype was seen many times. No antigen is known for it. The CDR3 has 13 residues. Germline V gene lookup returns CDR1 MDHEN and CDR2 SYDVKM. Trimming cost V 1 base and J 9 bases, with 10 bases left between them. Hyperthyroidism in the patients, aged 18 to 65, was newly diagnosed and under 2 months in duration. PBMCs were collected from an approximately 9.3 ml volume of fresh peripheral blood.

The receptor comes from a woman aged 25 to 39 with Graves' hyperthyroidism. The source material was blood. The rearrangement links TRBV28 to TRBJ2-1, with a tentative D call TRBD2 (5 bases). CDR3 DNA: TGTGCCAGCAGTTTATCGGGGATTGGTGAGCAGTTCTTC. The encoded protein is CASSLSGIGEQFF.